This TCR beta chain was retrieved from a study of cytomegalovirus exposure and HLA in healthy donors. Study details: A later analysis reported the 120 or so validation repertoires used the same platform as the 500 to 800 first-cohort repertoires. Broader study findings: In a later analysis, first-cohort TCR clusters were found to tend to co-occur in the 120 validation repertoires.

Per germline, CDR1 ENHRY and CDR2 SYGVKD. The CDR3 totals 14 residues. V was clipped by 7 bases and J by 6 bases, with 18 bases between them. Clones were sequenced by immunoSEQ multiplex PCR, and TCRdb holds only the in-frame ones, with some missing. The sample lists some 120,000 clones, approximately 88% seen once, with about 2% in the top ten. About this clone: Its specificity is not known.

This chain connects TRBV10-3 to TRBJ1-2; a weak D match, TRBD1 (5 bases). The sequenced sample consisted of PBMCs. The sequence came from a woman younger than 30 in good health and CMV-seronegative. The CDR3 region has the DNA TGTGCCATCACGACAGACTCCCGGGGGGATGGCTACACCTTC. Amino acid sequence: CAITTDSRGDGYTF.